This entry lists 9 T cell receptor beta chains sequenced from one sample in a study of blood T cell repertoires in COVID-19. The method was immunoSEQ multiplex PCR; TCRdb's version includes in-frame clones alone and lacks a portion of them. This table has 150,000 to 200,000 clones, approximately 84% appearing once. The sequenced sample was peripheral blood. The receptors come from a human donor in a cohort sampled during active COVID-19.

The gene calls are TRBV5-4 and TRBJ2-1; 10 bases fit TRBD2. Losses at the gene ends were 1 base for V and 7 bases for J; bases not matched to a gene: 5. In germline, CDR1 is SGHNT, CDR2 YYREEE (reference sequence). The CDR3 totals 15 residues. The CDR3 region is CASSLRAGGPNEQFF. The CDR3 DNA is TGTGCCAGCAGCTTGAGAGCGGGGGGGCCGAATGAGCAGTTCTTC.

V usage is TRBV5-4 and J usage is TRBJ1-2, with TRBD1 as a possible D gene (5 bases). Germline V CDR1 and CDR2: SGHNT, YYREEE (reference sequence). This CDR3 is 15 amino acids long. Trimming stripped 4 bases from V and 3 bases from J, with 16 bases between. CDR3 residues: CASSARGDKDYGYTF. The CDR3 DNA reads as TGTGCCAGCAGCGCCCGGGGGGATAAGGACTATGGCTACACCTTC.

This chain joins TRBV10-3 and TRBJ1-5; 7 bases match TRBD1. CDR1 ENHRY and CDR2 SYGVKD come from the germline V gene. This CDR3 spans 14 amino acids. V shed 6 bases and J 4 bases; nucleotides not matched to a gene: 6. CDR3 loop: CAIRAGTENQPQHF. The CDR3 DNA sequence: TGTGCCATCAGGGCCGGGACAGAGAATCAGCCCCAGCATTTT.

CDR3 protein: CASSWTSGGATGEQFF. DNA of the CDR3: TGTGCCAGCAGCTGGACTAGCGGGGGGGCAACGGGTGAGCAGTTCTTC. The rearrangement links TRBV5-5 to TRBJ2-1; 15 nucleotides line up with TRBD2. Trimming at V came to 3 bases and at J to 9 bases, leaving 7 bases not matched to a gene. CDR1 and CDR2 (germline): SGHKS, YYEKEE (reference sequence). The CDR3 consists of 16 residues.

The CDR3 reads CATSSENREKDTQYF. The CDR3 DNA reads as TGTGCCACCAGCAGTGAAAACAGGGAAAAGGATACGCAGTATTTT. V gene TRBV15 combines with J gene TRBJ2-3; D might be TRBD1 (6 bases). The CDR3 loop spans 15 amino acids. The germline CDR1 and CDR2 sequences are LNHNV and YYDKDF (reference sequence). Trimming shortened V by 3 bases and J by 6 bases, and 16 bases separated the two germline ends.

The chain employs TRBV30 and TRBJ2-3, with 9 positions matching TRBD2. The V segment lost 0 bases and the J segment 9 bases; nucleotides outside the gene matches: 16. The CDR3 sequence is 17 residues long. In germline, CDR1 is GTSNPN, CDR2 SVGIG (reference sequence). CDR3 residues: CAWSVLAGGTKRDTQYF. The CDR3 DNA reads as TGTGCCTGGAGTGTACTGGCGGGGGGGACCAAAAGAGACACGCAGTATTTT.

The chain combines TRBV15 with TRBJ1-5; no clear D gene. CDR3 size: 13 residues. The V gene's germline CDR1 is LNHNV and CDR2 YYDKDF (reference sequence). V dropped 0 bases and J dropped 4 bases, with 4 bases sitting between them. The CDR3 loop is CATSRERNQPQHF. Here the CDR3 DNA reads TGTGCCACCAGCAGAGAGAGGAATCAGCCCCAGCATTTT. Together with reference TRBV15 and TRBJ1-5, the CDR3 gives the full variable domain: DAMVIQNPRYQVTQFGKPVTLSCSQTLNHNVMYWYQQKSSQAPKLLFHYYDKDFNNEADTPDNFQSRRPNTSFCFLDIRSPGLGDTAMYLCATSRERNQPQHFGDGTRLSIL.

This clone was detected once. V and J are TRBV14 and TRBJ2-7; D call uncertain. CDR1 is SGHDN, CDR2 FVKESK, per germline. V lost 6 bases to trimming and J lost 0 bases, with 15 bases between them. The CDR3 has 15 residues. The CDR3 bases are TGTGCCAGCAGGTCAGGTGAAGAGAGCTCCTACGAGCAGTACTTC. This gives the protein CASRSGEESSYEQYF.

This clone was detected once. The chain carries TRBV12-5 and TRBJ2-7, with 11 bases lining up with TRBD2. This CDR3 spans 15 amino acids. V shed 6 bases, J shed 5 bases, and the junction held 9 bases outside the gene matches. Germline lookup yields CDR1 LGHNT and CDR2 FRNRAP. For the CDR3, the DNA is TGTGCTAGTGGGGAGGGACTAGCGGTCCTGAACGAGCAGTACTTC. This encodes CASGEGLAVLNEQYF.